Each of the 31 T cell receptor beta chains below was sequenced from the same sample in a study of cytomegalovirus exposure and HLA in healthy donors. 60 Vbeta and 13 Jbeta primers were used in PCR. Measured with immunoSEQ multiplex PCR; TCRdb has only the in-frame clones, and not every one. Of over 100,000 clones in the sample, about 70% were seen once. Sequenced: PBMCs. These receptors came from a young man in good health and CMV-seropositive.

This clone was observed a single time. This chain connects TRBV9 to TRBJ2-5; 15 positions agree with TRBD2. The CDR3 has 16 residues. Losses at the gene ends were 3 bases for V and 5 bases for J; bases not matched to a gene: 5. CDR1 is SGDLS, CDR2 YYNGEE, per germline. The DNA of the CDR3 is TGTGCCAGCAGCGGGACTAGCGGGAGGGTGGGGGAGACCCAGTACTTC. Translated: CASSGTSGRVGETQYF.

The chain couples TRBV27 to TRBJ1-5, with TRBD1 identical over 7 bases. Trimming at V came to 6 bases and at J to 1 base, leaving 3 bases not matched to a gene. The CDR3 covers 14 residues. CDR1 and CDR2 (germline): MNHEY, SMNVEV (reference sequence). The CDR3 region has the DNA TGTGCCAGCAGGCGACAGGGAAGCAATCAGCCCCAGCATTTT. It codes for CASRRQGSNQPQHF.

This clone was found once. The chain joins TRBV25-1 to TRBJ2-1; 7 bases map to TRBD1. Germline CDR1 is MGHDK and CDR2 is SYGVNS. V lost 7 bases to trimming and J lost 0 bases; unmatched junction nucleotides: 12. The CDR3 consists of 17 residues. CDR3 protein: CASTGQRKGSSYNEQFF. The CDR3 DNA follows: TGTGCCAGCACGGGACAGAGGAAAGGGAGCTCCTACAATGAGCAGTTCTTC.

J is TRBJ2-4 and V is TRBV4-3; TRBD1 is a possible D gene (5 bases). V lost 4 bases and J lost 8, with 15 bases in between. CDR3 length: 14 residues. The germline V gene encodes CDR1 LGHNA and CDR2 YSLEER. CDR3 protein: CASSPGRGGDIQYF. The CDR3 DNA follows: TGCGCCAGCAGCCCTGGAAGGGGTGGGGACATTCAGTACTTC.

J is TRBJ2-1 and V is TRBV11-3, with 10 bases identical to TRBD2. J was trimmed by 6 bases and V by 2 bases; bases with no gene match: 4. This CDR3 spans 15 amino acids. The germline V gene has CDR1 SGHNT and CDR2 YENEEA. CDR3 sequence (DNA): TGTGCCAGCAGCTTATTCCGGACTAGCGGCAATGAGCAGTTCTTC. It is translated as CASSLFRTSGNEQFF.

The chain employs TRBV10-2 and TRBJ2-1, with D perhaps TRBD1 (5 bases). This CDR3 is 15 amino acids long. CDR1 is WSHSY, CDR2 SAAADI, per germline. With 5 bases removed from V and 8 bases from J, the gap between germline ends came to 19 bases. The CDR3 loop is CASSSTGSPYDEQFF. The CDR3 DNA is TGCGCCAGCAGTTCCACAGGCTCCCCGTACGATGAGCAGTTCTTC.

This chain links TRBV19 with TRBJ1-1, with a possible D match to TRBD1 (6 bases). The V and J ends lost 3 bases and 5 bases respectively, with 10 bases between them. CDR1 is LNHDA and CDR2 is SQIVND in the germline V gene (reference sequence). This CDR3 comprises 13 residues. The DNA for the CDR3 is TGTGCCAGTAGTATCAACGACAGGACTGAAGCTTTCTTT. Translation gives CASSINDRTEAFF.

This clone was detected a few times. This rearrangement joins TRBV5-6 to TRBJ1-2, with TRBD1 matching 7 bases. Germline V gene lookup returns CDR1 SGHDT and CDR2 YYEEEE. The CDR3 has 13 residues. Germline trimming cut 4 bases from V and 8 bases from J; bases unmatched to any gene: 8. Here the CDR3 reads CASSPTGIGGYTF. In DNA, the CDR3 is TGTGCCAGCAGCCCGACAGGGATAGGAGGCTACACCTTC.

This clone was observed a few times. CDR3 nucleotides: TGTGCCAGCGAGACAGAGAACCTTTACGAGCAGTACTTC. Translated: CASETENLYEQYF. V usage is TRBV5-4 and J usage is TRBJ2-7; possibly TRBD1 for D (5 bases). The length of the CDR3 is 13 residues. CDR1 is SGHNT, CDR2 YYREEE, per germline (reference sequence). V was trimmed by 7 bases and J by 4 bases, leaving 15 bases between them. The full variable domain, with the rest looked up from reference TRBV5-4 and TRBJ2-7, is ETGVTQSPTHLIKTRGQQVTLRCSSQSGHNTVSWYQQALGQGPQFIFQYYREEENGRGNFPPRFSGLQFPNYSSELNVNALELDDSALYLCASETENLYEQYFGPGTRLTVT.

The rearrangement joins TRBV29-1 to TRBJ1-1; D gene unclear. Germline CDR1 reads SQVTM; CDR2 reads ANQGSEA. This CDR3 spans 11 amino acids. V was pared by 4 bases and J by 7 bases, with 10 bases between. CDR3: CSVAYRGEAFF. The CDR3 DNA reads as TGCAGCGTTGCTTACCGAGGTGAAGCTTTCTTT.

The chain combines TRBV21-1 with TRBJ2-1; the table calls TRBD2, which could not be checked here. TRBV21-1 is flagged as a pseudogene. The CDR3 is 16 amino acids. The CDR3 DNA reads TGTGCCAGCAGCACCCTAAGCGGGAGCTCCTACAATGAGCAGTTCTTC. Protein product: CASSTLSGSSYNEQFF.

The V gene is TRBV5-5, the J gene TRBJ2-7, with 10 nucleotides matching TRBD1. The CDR3 length is 14 residues. Germline V lookup: CDR1 SGHKS, CDR2 YYEKEE (reference sequence). V lost 4 bases and J lost 5; bases outside the gene matches: 6. The CDR3 DNA sequence: TGTGCCAGCAGCCCGCACGGACAGGGGGACGAGCAGTACGTC. Its protein product is CASSPHGQGDEQYV.

The chain carries TRBV13 and TRBJ2-7; TRBD2 aligns across 15 bases. Germline-derived CDR1 and CDR2 are PRHDT and FYEKMQ (reference sequence). The V and J ends lost 4 bases and 5 bases, in that order; junction bases with no gene match: 12. This CDR3 is built from 18 residues. This CDR3 reads CASSSAGTSGGRSDEQYF. CDR3 nucleotide sequence: TGTGCCAGCAGCTCGGCCGGGACTAGCGGGGGGAGATCCGACGAGCAGTACTTC.

The CDR3 loop reads CSFSGTVEETQYF. The CDR3 DNA reads as TGCAGCTTCTCCGGGACAGTAGAAGAGACCCAGTACTTC. The rearrangement links TRBV29-1 to TRBJ2-5, with 7 bases that match TRBD1. Germline CDR1 reads SQVTM; CDR2 reads ANQGSEA. The CDR3 runs 13 residues. V gave up 8 bases and J gave up 3 bases; unmatched junction bases: 9.

V usage is TRBV4-1 and J usage is TRBJ1-1; 9 bases are shared with TRBD1. The germline gives CDR1 MGHRA, CDR2 YSYEKL. The CDR3 runs 16 residues. Trimming cost V 4 bases and J 11 bases; bases outside gene matches: 17. The CDR3 DNA is TGCGCCAGCAGCCCCCCCCTAACAGGGGGCAAGGCCGACGCTTTCTTT. Its translation: CASSPPLTGGKADAFF.

This chain uses TRBV7-2 with TRBJ2-3, with D maybe TRBD2 (6 bases). V lost 5 bases, J lost 2 bases, and 11 bases lay in between. In germline, CDR1 is SGHTA, CDR2 FQGNSA. The CDR3 extends over 14 amino acids. The CDR3 loop is CASSPSGSTDTQYF. The CDR3 DNA follows: TGTGCCAGCAGCCCCAGCGGGTCCACAGATACGCAGTATTTT.

This clone has just a few counts. The genes are TRBV5-1 and TRBJ2-1, with 8 bases identical to TRBD1. V lost 3 bases, J lost 4 bases, and 24 bases stayed unmatched. This CDR3 is built from 21 residues. Germline-derived CDR1 and CDR2 are SGHRS and YFSETQ. CDR3 region: CASSSPEGQGVPQWLYNEQFF. As DNA, the CDR3 is TGCGCCAGCAGCTCCCCCGAAGGACAGGGCGTCCCCCAGTGGTTATACAATGAGCAGTTCTTC.

The V and J genes are TRBV5-1 and TRBJ2-7; possible D gene TRBD2, 5 bases. Trimming removed 7 bases from V and 1 base from J, with 18 bases in between. CDR3 length equals 15 residues. Germline CDR1 and CDR2: SGHRS and YFSETQ. The CDR3 loop reads CASRLLRENSYEQYF. The CDR3 region has the DNA TGCGCCAGCCGACTCCTTAGGGAGAATTCCTACGAGCAGTACTTC.

The CDR3 bases are TGTGCCAGCAGCCTCGACAGGGGGCACGAGCAGTACTTC. Encoded protein: CASSLDRGHEQYF. J is TRBJ2-5 and V is TRBV6-5; 10 bases agree with TRBD1. Matching the DNA end better, TRBJ2-7 makes the J call doubtful. The germline gives CDR1 MNHEY, CDR2 SVGAGI. This CDR3 has 13 residues.

The genes are TRBV9 and TRBJ1-6; D not resolved. Trimming took off 0 bases at V and 8 bases at J, with 6 bases between the two ends. The CDR3 is 13 residues long. Germline CDR1 SGDLS, CDR2 YYNGEE. In nucleotides, the CDR3 is TGTGCCAGCAGCGTAGACCGGGATTCACCCCTCCACTTT. Translated: CASSVDRDSPLHF.

The table lists this clone with a few counts. This rearrangement joins TRBV18 to TRBJ1-1; 12 bases match TRBD1. The CDR3 is made up of 16 amino acids. After removal of 4 bases from V and 5 bases from J, the junction contained 8 bases not matched to a gene. Germline CDR1 KGHSH, CDR2 LQKENI. The CDR3 nucleotides are TGTGCCAGCTCACGCTCGGGACAGGGGGCCGGAACTGAAGCTTTCTTT. Translating gives CASSRSGQGAGTEAFF.

The CDR3 loop reads CAISEMWESSGELFF. DNA of the CDR3: TGTGCCATCAGTGAAATGTGGGAGTCGAGCGGGGAGCTGTTTTTT. The chain joins TRBV10-3 to TRBJ2-2; tentatively, D is TRBD2 (5 bases). With 3 bases removed from V and 7 bases from J, the gap between germline ends came to 15 bases. From germline, CDR1 is ENHRY and CDR2 SYGVKD. The length of the CDR3 is 15 residues.

J is TRBJ2-3 and V is TRBV19; TRBD1 agrees at 12 bases. Per germline, CDR1 LNHDA and CDR2 SQIVND (reference sequence). The CDR3 has 12 amino acids. For the CDR3, the DNA is TGTGCGACCGGGACAGGGGGCTACGTTTGGTATTTT. Amino acids: CATGTGGYVWYF.

The count of this clone is one. This rearrangement joins TRBV5-1 to TRBJ1-1, with D perhaps TRBD1 (6 bases). Germline lookup yields CDR1 SGHRS and CDR2 YFSETQ. The V end was cut by 0 bases, the J end by 5 bases, with 29 bases between. CDR3 length: 20 residues. The CDR3 reads CASSLALIDRPDRKLTEAFF. CDR3 bases: TGCGCCAGCAGCTTGGCCCTAATCGACAGGCCGGACCGGAAACTGACTGAAGCTTTCTTT.

This clone was seen once. The chain uses TRBV5-6 and TRBJ1-2; D is perhaps TRBD1 (5 bases). Trimming left V 4 bases short and J 0 bases short, with 16 bases between. The length of the CDR3 is 16 residues. Germline assignment: CDR1 SGHDT and CDR2 YYEEEE. CDR3 in amino acids: CASSGVGAKANYGYTF. As DNA, the CDR3 is TGTGCCAGCAGCGGGGTAGGGGCGAAAGCTAACTATGGCTACACCTTC.

On this clone: The DNA is left out, because the CDR3 cannot be placed on it with certainty; the CDR3 is given as TCRdb lists it. The chain uses TRBV28 and TRBJ1-1. A total of 22 residues make up the CDR3, ends included. In germline, CDR1 is MDHEN, CDR2 SYDVKM. CDR3 sequence reads: CASRGRGRQLNTEAFFGGEAFF.

The CDR3 loop reads CASSLEVGGTNEQFF. CDR3 DNA: TGTGCCAGCAGCTTGGAAGTGGGGGGGACGAATGAGCAGTTCTTC. This sequence joins TRBV5-5 and TRBJ2-1, with 7 bases lining up with TRBD2. The germline V gene encodes CDR1 SGHKS and CDR2 YYEKEE (reference sequence). This CDR3 has 15 amino acids. Trimming at V came to 0 bases and at J to 7 bases, leaving 7 bases not matched to a gene.

Only a few counts were recorded for this clone. V is TRBV10-3 and J is TRBJ1-2; no definite D call. Trimming removed 6 bases from V and 4 bases from J, with 18 bases in between. The CDR3 loop spans 15 amino acids. Germline lookup yields CDR1 ENHRY and CDR2 SYGVKD. The CDR3 DNA sequence: TGTGCCATCAGCTTAGGATCTGGGCAGATCTATGGCTACACCTTC. Protein sequence: CAISLGSGQIYGYTF.

The genes are TRBV4-1 and TRBJ1-4; a weak D match, TRBD1 (6 bases). The CDR3 has 19 amino acids. V was trimmed by 3 bases and J by 0 bases, leaving 20 bases between them. CDR1 and CDR2 from the germline V gene are MGHRA and YSYEKL. This CDR3 reads CASSQDPQGQVTTNEKLFF. The CDR3 DNA reads as TGCGCCAGCAGCCAGGATCCCCAGGGGCAGGTCACAACTAATGAAAAACTGTTTTTT.

CDR3 in DNA: TGTGCCAGCTCACCTCCGGGGACAGGGATTTACACCGGGGAGCTGTTTTTT. Residues: CASSPPGTGIYTGELFF. The chain links TRBV18 to TRBJ2-2; 9 nucleotides align to TRBD1. This CDR3 comprises 17 residues. Germline V gives CDR1 KGHSH, CDR2 LQKENI. The J segment lost 3 bases and the V segment lost 3 bases, leaving 8 bases of the junction unmatched.

The J gene is TRBJ1-6, the V gene TRBV6-5, with 11 bases aligning to TRBD1. CDR3 size: 15 residues. In germline, CDR1 is MNHEY, CDR2 SVGAGI. V lost 5 bases and J lost 10; bases outside the gene matches: 7. DNA for the CDR3: TGTGCCAGCAGTACGGGGACAGGGGGTAGCTCACCCCTCCACTTT. It encodes CASSTGTGGSSPLHF.